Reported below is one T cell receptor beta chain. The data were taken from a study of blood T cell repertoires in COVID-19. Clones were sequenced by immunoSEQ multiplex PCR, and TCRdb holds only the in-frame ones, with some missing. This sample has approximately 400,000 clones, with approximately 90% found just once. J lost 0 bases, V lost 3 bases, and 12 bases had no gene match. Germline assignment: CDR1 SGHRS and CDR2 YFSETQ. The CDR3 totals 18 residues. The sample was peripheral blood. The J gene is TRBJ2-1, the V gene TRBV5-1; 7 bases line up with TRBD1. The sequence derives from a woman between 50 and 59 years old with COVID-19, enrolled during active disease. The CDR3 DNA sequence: TGCGCCAGCAGCTATACAGGGGCGCTCTGGAGCTCCTACAATGAGCAGTTCTTC. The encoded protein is CASSYTGALWSSYNEQFF.